This passage covers 8 T cell receptor beta chains from one sample sequenced in a study of shared clonotypes between healthy human individuals. Only in-frame clones appear in the TCRdb table, and some are missing; sequencing was by immunoSEQ multiplex PCR. The sample consists of 2 million or so clones, approximately 95% of them appearing once. The sample comprised naive CD4+ T cells sorted from blood. Subset noted: CD45RA+ positively selected. These receptors came from a man between 18 and 29 years old in good health.

The rearrangement joins TRBV7-2 to TRBJ1-5; D not resolved. This CDR3 has 14 amino acids. CDR1 is SGHTA, CDR2 FQGNSA, per germline. V dropped 2 bases and J dropped 3 bases, with 8 bases sitting between them. The CDR3 protein is CASSLTVLNQPQHF. The CDR3 nucleotides are TGTGCCAGCAGCTTAACAGTCCTCAATCAGCCCCAGCATTTT.

V is TRBV7-9 and J is TRBJ2-7, with 7 nucleotides matching TRBD1. The V segment lost 5 bases and the J segment 2 bases; nucleotides outside the gene matches: 9. This CDR3 has 15 residues. CDR1 SEHNR and CDR2 FQNEAQ come from the germline V gene (reference sequence). The CDR3 region has the DNA TGTGCCAGCAGCCGAACAGGGGAGTCGGCCTACGAGCAGTACTTC. Amino acids: CASSRTGESAYEQYF.

Here the CDR3 DNA reads TGTGCCAGCAGCTCGTCCACGGATAATTCACCCCTCCACTTT. Its protein product is CASSSSTDNSPLHF. The chain carries TRBV11-2 and TRBJ1-6; D is uncertain. Germline V gene data show CDR1 as SGHAT and CDR2 as FQNNGV. The CDR3 length is 14 residues. The ends were cut back, 4 bases at V and 5 bases at J, with 9 bases in the middle.

This clone was detected once. V is TRBV19 and J is TRBJ2-1; D remains unclear. CDR1 and CDR2 (germline): LNHDA, SQIVND (reference sequence). This CDR3 spans 13 amino acids. The V and J ends lost 7 bases and 5 bases respectively, with 12 bases between them. The CDR3 nucleotides are TGTGCCAGTAATCCGGATGGGGACAATGAGCAGTTCTTC. Its protein is CASNPDGDNEQFF.

The chain uses TRBV28 and TRBJ1-5; tentative D call: TRBD1 (5 bases). CDR3 length equals 13 residues. Trimming took off 6 bases at V and 3 bases at J, with 9 bases between the two ends. The germline V gene encodes CDR1 MDHEN and CDR2 SYDVKM. For the CDR3, the DNA is TGTGCCAGCAGCACAGGTAACAATCAGCCCCAGCATTTT. Protein product: CASSTGNNQPQHF.

V is TRBV5-1 and J is TRBJ2-6; D gene unclear. V lost 4 bases, J lost 1 base, and 12 bases lay in between. The V gene's germline CDR1 is SGHRS and CDR2 YFSETQ. This CDR3 spans 16 amino acids. Here the CDR3 reads CASSPETLSGANVLTF. The CDR3 DNA follows: TGCGCCAGCAGCCCAGAGACCCTTTCTGGGGCCAACGTCCTGACTTTC.

The V call is TRBV2, the J call TRBJ1-5; the match to TRBD1 covers 12 bases. This CDR3 spans 13 amino acids. V lost 6 bases to trimming and J lost 12 bases; unmatched junction nucleotides: 6. Germline V CDR1 and CDR2: SNHLY, FYNNEI. In DNA form, the CDR3 reads TGTGCCAGCAGGGGGGACAGGGGGCCGTTCCAGCATTTT. Its translation is CASRGDRGPFQHF. Drawing the rest from reference TRBV2 and TRBJ1-5, the complete variable domain is EPEVTQTPSHQVTQMGQEVILRCVPISNHLYFYWYRQILGQKVEFLVSFYNNEISEKSEIFDDQFSVERPDGSNFTLKIRSTKLEDSAMYFCASRGDRGPFQHFGDGTRLSIL.

This clone appeared a single time. The chain couples TRBV11-2 to TRBJ2-7; tentatively, D is TRBD1 (6 bases). This CDR3 comprises 15 residues. Germline assignment: CDR1 SGHAT and CDR2 FQNNGV. Trimming stripped 0 bases from V and 6 bases from J, with 15 bases between. The DNA for the CDR3 is TGTGCCAGCAGCTTAGATGGTGTAGGGGGAACCGAGCAGTACTTC. Its translation is CASSLDGVGGTEQYF.